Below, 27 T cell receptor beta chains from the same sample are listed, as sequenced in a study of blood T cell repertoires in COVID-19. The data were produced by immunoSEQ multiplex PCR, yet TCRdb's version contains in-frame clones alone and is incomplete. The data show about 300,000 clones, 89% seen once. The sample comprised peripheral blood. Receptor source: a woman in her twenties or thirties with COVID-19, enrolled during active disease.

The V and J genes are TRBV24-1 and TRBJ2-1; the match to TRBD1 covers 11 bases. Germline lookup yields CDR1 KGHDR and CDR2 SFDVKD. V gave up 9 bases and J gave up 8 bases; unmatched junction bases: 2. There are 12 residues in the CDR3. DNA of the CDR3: TGTGCCACCGGGGGACAGGGGGATGAGCAGTTCTTC. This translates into CATGGQGDEQFF.

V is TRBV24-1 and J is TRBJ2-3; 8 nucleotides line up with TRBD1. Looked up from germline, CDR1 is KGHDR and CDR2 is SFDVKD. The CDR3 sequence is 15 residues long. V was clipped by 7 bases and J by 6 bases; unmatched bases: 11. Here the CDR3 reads CATSRTGSEVDTQYF. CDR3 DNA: TGTGCCACCAGCCGGACAGGGTCTGAGGTGGATACGCAGTATTTT.

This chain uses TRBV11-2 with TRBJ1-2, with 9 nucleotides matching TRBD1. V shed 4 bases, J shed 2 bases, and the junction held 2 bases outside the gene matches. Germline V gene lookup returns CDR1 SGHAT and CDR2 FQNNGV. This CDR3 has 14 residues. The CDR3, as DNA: TGTGCCAGCAGCTGGACAGGGGAGAACTATGGCTACACCTTC. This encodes CASSWTGENYGYTF.

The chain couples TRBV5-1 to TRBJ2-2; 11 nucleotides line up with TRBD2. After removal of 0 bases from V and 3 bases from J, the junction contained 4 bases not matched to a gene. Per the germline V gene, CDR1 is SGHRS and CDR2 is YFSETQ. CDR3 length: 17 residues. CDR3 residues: CASSLGLAGRYTGELFF. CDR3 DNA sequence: TGCGCCAGCAGCTTGGGACTAGCGGGGAGGTACACCGGGGAGCTGTTTTTT.

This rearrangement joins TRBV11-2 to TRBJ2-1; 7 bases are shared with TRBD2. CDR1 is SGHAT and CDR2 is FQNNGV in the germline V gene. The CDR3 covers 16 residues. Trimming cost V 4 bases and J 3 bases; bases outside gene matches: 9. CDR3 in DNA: TGTGCCAGCAGCTCTCACGGGGGGAAAAACTACAATGAGCAGTTCTTC. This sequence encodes CASSSHGGKNYNEQFF.

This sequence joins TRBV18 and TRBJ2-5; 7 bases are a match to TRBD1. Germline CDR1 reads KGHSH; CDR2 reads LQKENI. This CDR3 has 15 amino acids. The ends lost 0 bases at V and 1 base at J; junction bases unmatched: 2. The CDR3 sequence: CASSPPGQPQETQYF. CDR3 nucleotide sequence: TGTGCCAGCTCACCACCGGGACAGCCCCAAGAGACCCAGTACTTC. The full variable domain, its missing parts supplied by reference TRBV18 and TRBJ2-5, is NAGVMQNPRHLVRRRGQEARLRCSPMKGHSHVYWYRQLPEEGLKFMVYLQKENIIDESGMPKERFSAEFPKEGPSILRIQQVVRGDSAAYFCASSPPGQPQETQYFGPGTRLLVL.

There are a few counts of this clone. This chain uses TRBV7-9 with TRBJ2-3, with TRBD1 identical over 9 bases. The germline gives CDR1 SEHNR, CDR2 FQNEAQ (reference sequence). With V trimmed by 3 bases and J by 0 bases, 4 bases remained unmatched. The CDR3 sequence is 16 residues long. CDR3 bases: TGTGCCAGCAGCTTGGGACAGGGTCCAAGCACAGATACGCAGTATTTT. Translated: CASSLGQGPSTDTQYF.

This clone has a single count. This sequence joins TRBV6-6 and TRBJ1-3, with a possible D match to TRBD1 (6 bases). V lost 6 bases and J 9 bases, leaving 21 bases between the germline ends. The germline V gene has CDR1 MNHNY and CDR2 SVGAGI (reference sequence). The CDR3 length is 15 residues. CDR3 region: CASSSKGQIKGTIYF. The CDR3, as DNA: TGTGCCAGCAGCAGTAAAGGACAGATAAAGGGCACCATATATTTT.

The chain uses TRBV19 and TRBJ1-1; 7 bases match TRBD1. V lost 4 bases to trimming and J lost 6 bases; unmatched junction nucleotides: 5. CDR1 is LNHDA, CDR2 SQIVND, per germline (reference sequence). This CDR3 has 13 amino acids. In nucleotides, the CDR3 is TGTGCCAGTAGTAACGACAGGGTGGCTGAAGCTTTCTTT. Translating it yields CASSNDRVAEAFF.

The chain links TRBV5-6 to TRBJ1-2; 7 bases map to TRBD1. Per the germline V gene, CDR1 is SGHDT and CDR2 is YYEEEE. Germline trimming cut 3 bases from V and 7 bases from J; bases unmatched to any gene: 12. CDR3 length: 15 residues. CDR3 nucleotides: TGTGCCAGCAGCTCCCGTTCCTCAGGGGGAGCTGGCTACACCTTC. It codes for CASSSRSSGGAGYTF. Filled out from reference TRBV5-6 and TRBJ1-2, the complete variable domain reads DAGVTQSPTHLIKTRGQQVTLRCSPKSGHDTVSWYQQALGQGPQFIFQYYEEEERQRGNFPDRFSGHQFPNYSSELNVNALLLGDSALYLCASSSRSSGGAGYTFGSGTRLTVV.

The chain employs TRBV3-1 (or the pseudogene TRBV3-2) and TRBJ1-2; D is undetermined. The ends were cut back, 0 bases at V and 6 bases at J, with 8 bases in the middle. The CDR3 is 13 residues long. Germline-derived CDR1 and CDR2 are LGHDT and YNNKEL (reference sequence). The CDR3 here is CASSQDPDDGYTF. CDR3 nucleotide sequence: TGTGCCAGCAGCCAAGACCCAGATGATGGCTACACCTTC.

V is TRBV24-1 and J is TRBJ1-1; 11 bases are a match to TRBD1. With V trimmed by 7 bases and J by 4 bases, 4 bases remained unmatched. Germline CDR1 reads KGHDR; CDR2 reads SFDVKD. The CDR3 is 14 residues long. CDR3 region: CATRGQGVGTEAFF. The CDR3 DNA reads TGTGCCACCAGGGGACAGGGGGTAGGCACTGAAGCTTTCTTT.

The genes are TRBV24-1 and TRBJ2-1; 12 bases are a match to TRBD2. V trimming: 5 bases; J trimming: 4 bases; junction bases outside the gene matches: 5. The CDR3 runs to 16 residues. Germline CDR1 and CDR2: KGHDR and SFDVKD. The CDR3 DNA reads TGTGCCACCAGTGGTCTAGCGGGGGGGCAGTACAATGAGCAGTTCTTC. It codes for CATSGLAGGQYNEQFF.

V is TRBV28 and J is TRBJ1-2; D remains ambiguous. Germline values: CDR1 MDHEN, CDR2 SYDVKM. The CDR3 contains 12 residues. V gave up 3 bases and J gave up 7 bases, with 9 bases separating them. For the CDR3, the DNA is TGTGCCAGCAGTTTGGGCAGGTTTGGCTACACCTTC. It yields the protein CASSLGRFGYTF.

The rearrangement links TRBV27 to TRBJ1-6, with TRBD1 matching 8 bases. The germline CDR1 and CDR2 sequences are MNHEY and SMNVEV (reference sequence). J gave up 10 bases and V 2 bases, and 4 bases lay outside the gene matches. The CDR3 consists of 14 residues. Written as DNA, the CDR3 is TGTGCCAGCAGTTTAAACAGGGGGAGGTCACCCCTCCACTTT. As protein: CASSLNRGRSPLHF.

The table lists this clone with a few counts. The CDR3, as DNA: TGTGCCAGCAGCTTGGGGGCGACTGAAGCTTTCTTT. Protein sequence: CASSLGATEAFF. This chain links TRBV13 with TRBJ1-1; the D gene is possibly TRBD1 (6 bases). With 3 bases removed from V and 5 bases from J, the gap between germline ends came to 7 bases. The germline V gene encodes CDR1 PRHDT and CDR2 FYEKMQ (reference sequence). This CDR3 is built from 12 residues. The full variable domain, rest sourced from reference TRBV13 and TRBJ1-1, is AAGVIQSPRHLIKEKRETATLKCYPIPRHDTVYWYQQGPGQDPQFLISFYEKMQSDKGSIPDRFSAQQFSDYHSELNMSSLELGDSALYFCASSLGATEAFFGQGTRLTVV.

The CDR3 DNA sequence: TGTGCCTGGACCGTACAACAGGGGAACACTGAAGCTTTCTTT. Its translation: CAWTVQQGNTEAFF. The chain carries TRBV30 and TRBJ1-1; D may be TRBD1 (6 bases). V lost 4 bases and J 1 base, leaving 13 bases between the germline ends. CDR1 is GTSNPN, CDR2 SVGIG, per germline (reference sequence). CDR3 length: 14 residues.

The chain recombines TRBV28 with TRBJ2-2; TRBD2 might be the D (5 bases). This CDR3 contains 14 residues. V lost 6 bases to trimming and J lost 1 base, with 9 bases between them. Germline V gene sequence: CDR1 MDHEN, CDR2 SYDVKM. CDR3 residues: CASRVGLNTGELFF. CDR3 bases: TGTGCCAGCAGGGTAGGACTGAACACCGGGGAGCTGTTTTTT.

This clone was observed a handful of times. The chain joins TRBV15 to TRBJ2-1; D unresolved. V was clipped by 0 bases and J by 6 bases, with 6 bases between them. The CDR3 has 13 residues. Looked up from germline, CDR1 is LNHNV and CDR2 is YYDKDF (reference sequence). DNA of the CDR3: TGTGCCACCAGCAGAGATCCCGGCAATGAGCAGTTCTTC. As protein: CATSRDPGNEQFF. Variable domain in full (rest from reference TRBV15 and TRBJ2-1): DAMVIQNPRYQVTQFGKPVTLSCSQTLNHNVMYWYQQKSSQAPKLLFHYYDKDFNNEADTPDNFQSRRPNTSFCFLDIRSPGLGDTAMYLCATSRDPGNEQFFGPGTRLTVL.

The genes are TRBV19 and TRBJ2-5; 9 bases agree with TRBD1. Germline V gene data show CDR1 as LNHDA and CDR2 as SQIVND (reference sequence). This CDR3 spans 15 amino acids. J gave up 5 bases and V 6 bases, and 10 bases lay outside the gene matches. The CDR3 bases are TGTGCCAGTAGAAGGACAGGGGACTCGTTGGAGACCCAGTACTTC. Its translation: CASRRTGDSLETQYF.

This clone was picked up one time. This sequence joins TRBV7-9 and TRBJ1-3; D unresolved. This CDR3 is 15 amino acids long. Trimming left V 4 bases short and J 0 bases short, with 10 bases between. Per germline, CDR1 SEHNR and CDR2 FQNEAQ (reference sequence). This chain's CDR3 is CASSSRLGSGNTIYF. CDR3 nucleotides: TGTGCCAGCAGCTCCCGACTGGGCTCTGGAAACACCATATATTTT.

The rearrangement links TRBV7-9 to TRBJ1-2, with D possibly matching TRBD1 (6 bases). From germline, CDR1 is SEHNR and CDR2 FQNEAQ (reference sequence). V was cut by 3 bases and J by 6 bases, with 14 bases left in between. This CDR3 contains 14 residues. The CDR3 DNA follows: TGTGCCAGCAGCTTTGTGAACAGGGTAGATGGCTACACCTTC. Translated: CASSFVNRVDGYTF.

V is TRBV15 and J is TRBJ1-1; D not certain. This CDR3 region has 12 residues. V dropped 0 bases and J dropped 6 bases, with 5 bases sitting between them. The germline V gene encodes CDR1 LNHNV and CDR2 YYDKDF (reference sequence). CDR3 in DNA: TGTGCCACCAGCAGAGATGTAGCTGAAGCTTTCTTT. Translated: CATSRDVAEAFF.

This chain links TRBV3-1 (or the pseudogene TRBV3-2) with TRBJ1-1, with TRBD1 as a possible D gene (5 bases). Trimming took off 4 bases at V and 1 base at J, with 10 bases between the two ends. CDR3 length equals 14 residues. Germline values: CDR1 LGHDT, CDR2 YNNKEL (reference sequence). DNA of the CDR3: TGTGCCAGCAGCCCTGCGACAGCGAACACTGAAGCTTTCTTT. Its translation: CASSPATANTEAFF.

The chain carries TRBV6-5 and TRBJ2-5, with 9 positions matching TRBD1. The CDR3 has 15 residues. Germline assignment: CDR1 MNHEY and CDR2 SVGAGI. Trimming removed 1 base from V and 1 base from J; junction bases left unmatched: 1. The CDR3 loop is CASSYLDRGQETQYF. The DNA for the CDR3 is TGTGCCAGCAGTTACTTGGACAGGGGCCAAGAGACCCAGTACTTC.

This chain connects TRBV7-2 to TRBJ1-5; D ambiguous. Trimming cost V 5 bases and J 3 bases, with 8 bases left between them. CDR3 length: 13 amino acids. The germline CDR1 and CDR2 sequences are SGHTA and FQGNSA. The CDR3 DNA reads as TGTGCCAGCAGCACAGACACCAATCAGCCCCAGCATTTT. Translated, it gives CASSTDTNQPQHF.

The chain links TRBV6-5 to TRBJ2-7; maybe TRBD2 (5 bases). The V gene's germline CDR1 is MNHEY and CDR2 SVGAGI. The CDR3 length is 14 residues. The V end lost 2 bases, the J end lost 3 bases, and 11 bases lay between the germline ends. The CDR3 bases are TGTGCCAGCAGTTACGGCCCCGGAGGCTACGAGCAGTACGTC. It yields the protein CASSYGPGGYEQYV.